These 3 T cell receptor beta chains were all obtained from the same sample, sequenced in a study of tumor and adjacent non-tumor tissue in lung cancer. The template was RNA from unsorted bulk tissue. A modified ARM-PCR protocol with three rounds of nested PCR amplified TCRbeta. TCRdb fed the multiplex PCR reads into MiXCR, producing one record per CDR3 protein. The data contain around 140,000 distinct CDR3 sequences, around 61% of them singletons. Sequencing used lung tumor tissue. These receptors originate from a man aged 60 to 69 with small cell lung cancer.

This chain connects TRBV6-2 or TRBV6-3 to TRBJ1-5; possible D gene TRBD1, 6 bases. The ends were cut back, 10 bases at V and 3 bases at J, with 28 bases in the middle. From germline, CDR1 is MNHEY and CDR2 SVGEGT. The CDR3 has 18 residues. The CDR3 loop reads CAKSYSRRDTYNNQPQHF. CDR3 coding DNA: TGTGCCAAAAGTTATTCTCGACGGGACACTTATAACAATCAGCCCCAGCATTTT.

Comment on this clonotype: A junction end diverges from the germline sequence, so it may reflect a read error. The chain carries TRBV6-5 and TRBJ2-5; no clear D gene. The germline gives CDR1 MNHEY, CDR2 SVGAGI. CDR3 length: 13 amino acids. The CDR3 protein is CAGSYSSQVTQYF. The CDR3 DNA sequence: TGTGCCGGCAGTTACTCGTCCCAAGTGACCCAGTACTTC.

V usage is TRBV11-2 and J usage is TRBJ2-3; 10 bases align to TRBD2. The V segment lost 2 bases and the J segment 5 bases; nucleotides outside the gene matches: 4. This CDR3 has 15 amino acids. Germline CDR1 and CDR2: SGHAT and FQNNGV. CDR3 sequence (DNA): TGTGCCAGCAGCTTAACTAGCGGGACGCAAGATACGCAGTATTTT. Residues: CASSLTSGTQDTQYF. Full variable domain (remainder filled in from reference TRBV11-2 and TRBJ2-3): EAGVAQSPRYKIIEKRQSVAFWCNPISGHATLYWYQQILGQGPKLLIQFQNNGVVDDSQLPKDRFSAERLKGVDSTLKIQPAKLEDSAVYLCASSLTSGTQDTQYFGPGTRLTVL.